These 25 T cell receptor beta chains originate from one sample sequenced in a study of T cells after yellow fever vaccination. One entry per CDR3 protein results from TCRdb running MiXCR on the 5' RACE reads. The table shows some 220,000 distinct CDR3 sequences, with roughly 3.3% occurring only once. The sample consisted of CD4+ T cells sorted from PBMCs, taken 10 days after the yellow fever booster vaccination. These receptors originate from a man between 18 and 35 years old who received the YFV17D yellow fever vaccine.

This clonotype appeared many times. This chain's CDR3 is CASTPGSAAGELFF. CDR3 DNA sequence: TGTGCCAGCACCCCGGGTAGCGCGGCCGGGGAGCTGTTTTTT. The chain couples TRBV12-3 or TRBV12-4 to TRBJ2-2, with D possibly matching TRBD2 (5 bases). With 7 bases removed from V and 6 bases from J, the gap between germline ends came to 15 bases. This CDR3 has 14 residues.

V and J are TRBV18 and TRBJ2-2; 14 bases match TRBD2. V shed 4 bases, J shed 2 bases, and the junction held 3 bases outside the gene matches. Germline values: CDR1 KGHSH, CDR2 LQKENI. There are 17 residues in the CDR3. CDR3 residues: CASSRTSGGHNTGELFF. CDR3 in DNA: TGTGCCAGCTCACGGACTAGCGGGGGGCACAACACCGGGGAGCTGTTTTTT.

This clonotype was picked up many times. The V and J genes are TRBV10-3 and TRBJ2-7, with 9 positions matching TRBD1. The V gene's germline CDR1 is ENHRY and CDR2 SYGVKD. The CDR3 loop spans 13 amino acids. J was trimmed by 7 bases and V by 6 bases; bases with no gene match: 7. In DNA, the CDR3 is TGTGCCATCAGCCCGGGACAGGGTGCGGAGCAGTACGTC. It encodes CAISPGQGAEQYV.

CDR3 sequence: CASSLRSGANGYTF. In DNA form, the CDR3 reads TGTGCCAGCAGCTTACGTAGCGGGGCTAATGGCTACACCTTC. The chain combines TRBV7-9 with TRBJ1-2; D is possibly TRBD1 (5 bases). This CDR3 has 14 residues. Germline V gives CDR1 SEHNR, CDR2 FQNEAQ (reference sequence). The ends were cut back, 2 bases at V and 6 bases at J, with 13 bases in the middle.

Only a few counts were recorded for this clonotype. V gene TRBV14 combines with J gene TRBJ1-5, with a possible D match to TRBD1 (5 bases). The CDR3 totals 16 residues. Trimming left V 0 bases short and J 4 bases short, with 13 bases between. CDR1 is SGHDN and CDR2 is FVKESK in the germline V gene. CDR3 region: CASSQDPRGLNQPQHF. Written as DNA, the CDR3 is TGTGCCAGCAGCCAAGACCCCCGGGGACTAAATCAGCCCCAGCATTTT.

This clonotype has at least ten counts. Here the CDR3 reads CASSSGQGETQYF. The CDR3 DNA reads TGTGCCAGCAGCTCCGGACAGGGAGAGACCCAGTACTTC. The chain carries TRBV28 and TRBJ2-5; 8 bases fit TRBD1. With V trimmed by 6 bases and J by 4 bases, 4 bases remained unmatched. CDR3 length equals 13 residues. The V gene's germline CDR1 is MDHEN and CDR2 SYDVKM.

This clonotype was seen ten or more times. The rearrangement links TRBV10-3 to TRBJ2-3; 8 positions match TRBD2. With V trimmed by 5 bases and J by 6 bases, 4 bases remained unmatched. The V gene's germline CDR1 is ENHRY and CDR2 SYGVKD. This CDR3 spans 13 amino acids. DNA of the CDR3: TGTGCCATCAGTCGGGGGGGAATGGATACGCAGTATTTT. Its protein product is CAISRGGMDTQYF.

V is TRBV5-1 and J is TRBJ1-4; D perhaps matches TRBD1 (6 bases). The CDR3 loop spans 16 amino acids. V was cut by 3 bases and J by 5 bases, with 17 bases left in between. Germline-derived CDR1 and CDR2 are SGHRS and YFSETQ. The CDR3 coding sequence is TGCGCCAGCAGCTCAAAACCGGGACAAGGAAATGAAAAACTGTTTTTT. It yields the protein CASSSKPGQGNEKLFF.

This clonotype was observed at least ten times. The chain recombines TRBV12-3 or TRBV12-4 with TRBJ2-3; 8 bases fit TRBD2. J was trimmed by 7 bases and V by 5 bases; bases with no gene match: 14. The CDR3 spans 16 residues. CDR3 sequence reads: CASSPRLVPGGNTQYF. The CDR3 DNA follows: TGTGCCAGCAGTCCCCGACTAGTGCCGGGGGGGAATACGCAGTATTTT.

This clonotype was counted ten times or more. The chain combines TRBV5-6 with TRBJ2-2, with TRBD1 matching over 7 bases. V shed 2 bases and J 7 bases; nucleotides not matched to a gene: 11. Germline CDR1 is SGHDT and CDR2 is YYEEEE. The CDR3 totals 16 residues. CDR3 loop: CASSFRRDSRGGELFF. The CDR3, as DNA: TGTGCCAGCAGCTTTCGTAGGGACAGCCGAGGCGGGGAGCTGTTTTTT.

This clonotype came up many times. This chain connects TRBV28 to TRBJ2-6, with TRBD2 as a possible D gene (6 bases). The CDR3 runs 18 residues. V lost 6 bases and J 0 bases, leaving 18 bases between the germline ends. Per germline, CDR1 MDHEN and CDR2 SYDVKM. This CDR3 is CASRLYSGLSSGANVLTF. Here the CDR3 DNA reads TGTGCCAGCAGGCTCTACTCGGGACTCAGCTCTGGGGCCAACGTCCTGACTTTC.

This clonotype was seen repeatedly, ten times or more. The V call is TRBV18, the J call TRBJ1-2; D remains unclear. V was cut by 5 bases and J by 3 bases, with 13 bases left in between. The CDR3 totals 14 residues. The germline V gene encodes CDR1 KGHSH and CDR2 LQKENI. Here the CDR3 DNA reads TGTGCCAGCTCAACTGACGTACTCGACTATGGCTACACCTTC. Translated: CASSTDVLDYGYTF.

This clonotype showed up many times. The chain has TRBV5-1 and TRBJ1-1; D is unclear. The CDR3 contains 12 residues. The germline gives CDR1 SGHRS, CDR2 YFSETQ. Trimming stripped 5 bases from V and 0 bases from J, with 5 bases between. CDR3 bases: TGCGCCAGCAGTGGTGTGAACACTGAAGCTTTCTTT. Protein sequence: CASSGVNTEAFF. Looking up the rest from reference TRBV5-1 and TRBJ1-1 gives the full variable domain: KAGVTQTPRYLIKTRGQQVTLSCSPISGHRSVSWYQQTPGQGLQFLFEYFSETQRNKGNFPGRFSGRQFSNSRSEMNVSTLELGDSALYLCASSGVNTEAFFGQGTRLTVV.

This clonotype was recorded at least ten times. In nucleotides, the CDR3 is TGTGCCAGCAGTGAGGAGACCCAGTACTTC. The encoded protein is CASSEETQYF. This sequence joins TRBV2 and TRBJ2-5; D ambiguous. The CDR3 totals 10 residues. The germline V and J ends were trimmed by 3 bases and 5 bases, with 1 base remaining between them. The V gene's germline CDR1 is SNHLY and CDR2 FYNNEI.

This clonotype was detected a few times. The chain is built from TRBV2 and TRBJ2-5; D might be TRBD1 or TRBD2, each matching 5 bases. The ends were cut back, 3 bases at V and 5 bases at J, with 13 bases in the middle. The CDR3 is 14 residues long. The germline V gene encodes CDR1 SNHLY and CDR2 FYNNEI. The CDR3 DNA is TGTGCCAGCAGTGAGGGGACGGTCCGGGAGACCCAGTACTTC. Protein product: CASSEGTVRETQYF.

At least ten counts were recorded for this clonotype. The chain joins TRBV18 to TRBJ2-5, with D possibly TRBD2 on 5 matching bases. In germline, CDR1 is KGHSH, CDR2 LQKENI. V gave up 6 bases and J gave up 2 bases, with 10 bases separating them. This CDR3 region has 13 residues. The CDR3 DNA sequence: TGTGCCAGCTCGCGACCGGGACAAGAGACCCAGTACTTC. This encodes CASSRPGQETQYF.

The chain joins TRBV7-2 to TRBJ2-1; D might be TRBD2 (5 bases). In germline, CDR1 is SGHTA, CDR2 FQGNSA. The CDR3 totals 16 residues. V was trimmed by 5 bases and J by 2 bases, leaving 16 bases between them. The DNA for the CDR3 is TGTGCCAGCAGCCCAACGACTACCGGACCCTACAATGAGCAGTTCTTC. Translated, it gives CASSPTTTGPYNEQFF.

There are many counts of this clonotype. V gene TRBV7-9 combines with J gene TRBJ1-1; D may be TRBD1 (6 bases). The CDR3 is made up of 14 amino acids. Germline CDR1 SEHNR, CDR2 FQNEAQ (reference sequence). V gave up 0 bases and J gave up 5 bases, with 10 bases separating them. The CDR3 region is CASSLAQGRTEAFF. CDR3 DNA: TGTGCCAGCAGCTTAGCTCAGGGGCGGACTGAAGCTTTCTTT.

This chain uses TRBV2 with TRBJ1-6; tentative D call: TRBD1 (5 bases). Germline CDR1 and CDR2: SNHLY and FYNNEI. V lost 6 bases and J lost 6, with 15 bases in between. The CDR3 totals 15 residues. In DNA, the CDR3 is TGTGCCAGCAGCCAGACAGATAATAGTAATTCACCCCTCCACTTT. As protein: CASSQTDNSNSPLHF.

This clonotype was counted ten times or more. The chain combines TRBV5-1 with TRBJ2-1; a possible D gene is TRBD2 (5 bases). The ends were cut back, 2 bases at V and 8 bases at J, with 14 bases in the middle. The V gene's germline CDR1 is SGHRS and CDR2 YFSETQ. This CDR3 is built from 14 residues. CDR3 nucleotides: TGCGCCAGCAGCTTAGATCTGGGGAGAGATGAGCAGTTCTTC. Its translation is CASSLDLGRDEQFF.

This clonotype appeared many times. The CDR3 spells CASREHAYEQYF. The CDR3 bases are TGTGCCAGCAGGGAACATGCCTACGAGCAGTACTTC. The chain combines TRBV27 with TRBJ2-7; D remains unclear. CDR1 is MNHEY, CDR2 SMNVEV, per germline (reference sequence). Trimming removed 6 bases from V and 2 bases from J, with 8 bases in between. The CDR3 is 12 residues long.

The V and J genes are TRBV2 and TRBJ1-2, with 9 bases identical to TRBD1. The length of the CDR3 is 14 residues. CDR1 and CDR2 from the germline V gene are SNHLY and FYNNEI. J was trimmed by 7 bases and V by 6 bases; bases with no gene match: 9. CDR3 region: CASRPRTGEIGYTF. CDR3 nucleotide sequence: TGTGCCAGCAGACCCCGGACAGGGGAGATTGGCTACACCTTC.

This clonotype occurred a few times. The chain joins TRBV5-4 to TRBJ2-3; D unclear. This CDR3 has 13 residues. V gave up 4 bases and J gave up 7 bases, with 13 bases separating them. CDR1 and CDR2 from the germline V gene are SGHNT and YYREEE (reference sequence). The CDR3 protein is CASSPTQDYTQYF. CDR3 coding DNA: TGTGCCAGCAGCCCGACTCAAGACTATACGCAGTATTTT. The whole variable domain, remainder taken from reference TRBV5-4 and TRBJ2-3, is ETGVTQSPTHLIKTRGQQVTLRCSSQSGHNTVSWYQQALGQGPQFIFQYYREEENGRGNFPPRFSGLQFPNYSSELNVNALELDDSALYLCASSPTQDYTQYFGPGTRLTVL.

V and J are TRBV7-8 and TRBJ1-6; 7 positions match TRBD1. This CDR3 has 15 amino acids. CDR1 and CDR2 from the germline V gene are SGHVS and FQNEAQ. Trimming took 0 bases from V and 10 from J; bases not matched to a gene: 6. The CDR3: CASSLATGHGSPLHF. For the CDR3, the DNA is TGTGCCAGCAGCTTAGCGACAGGGCACGGATCACCCCTCCACTTT.

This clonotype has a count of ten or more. The CDR3 spells CASSQVGGAFTEAFF. For the CDR3, the DNA is TGCGCCAGCAGCCAAGTGGGGGGGGCGTTCACTGAAGCTTTCTTT. The chain couples TRBV4-1 to TRBJ1-1; weak D call: TRBD1 (6 bases). The CDR3 length is 15 residues. V lost 1 base to trimming and J lost 4 bases, with 13 bases between them. Looked up from germline, CDR1 is MGHRA and CDR2 is YSYEKL.